This record covers a single T cell receptor beta chain. The target of this receptor is not known. Nothing much larger sits one base from this clone, and base qualities are not available. There are 14 amino acids in the CDR3, from cysteine to phenylalanine inclusive. Here the CDR3 DNA is all that survives: 42 bases in frame from base 1. V loses 4 bases of germline sequence and J loses 1 base, and the interval between the two ends is 10 bases. As encoded in the germline V gene, CDR1 is SGHRS while CDR2 is YFSETQ. Receptor amplification or capture employed the immunoSEQ multiplex PCR assay. A mixture of 60 forward primers for TCR Vbeta segments and 13 reverse primers for TCR Jbeta segments was used in the multiplex PCR. The CDR3 region of rearranged TCR beta genes was amplified from genomic DNA with a multiplex PCR assay. Amplified TCR beta libraries were sequenced as 87-base-pair reads on the Illumina HiSeq System. The study's own analysis went as follows. Across the 500 to 700 repertoires, a later analysis counted 75 million to 90 million unique TCR beta chains, 8.5 million to 12 million of which were shared by at least two donors. Raw reads were error-corrected and collapsed into unique sequences with a nearest-neighbor algorithm that merged closely related sequences to remove PCR and sequencing errors. Alignment of CDR3 sequences to IMGT reference sequences was used to assign V, D and J gene segments. For a sequence to be retained, a match of at least six nucleotides to both a V gene segment and a J gene segment was required. A rearrangement counted as productive if the CDR3 had no stop codons and remained in frame with V and J, and every other rearrangement counted as non-productive. Following IMGT convention, CDR3 was defined as the stretch from the second conserved V-encoded cysteine to the conserved J-encoded phenylalanine. In an earlier analysis of just under 600 of the donors, sequences lacking an unambiguous match to a single V gene segment were excluded. An earlier analysis of just under 600 of the donors called V segments functional above 56.7% productive rearrangements and segregating when the between-donor standard deviation exceeded 5%. A statistical classification framework was developed to diagnose cytomegalovirus status using the catalog of TCR beta chain sequences. V and J gene assignment, in a later analysis, came from comparing TCR nucleotide sequences with IMGT/GENE-DB human TR gene sequences. The TCRdist pipeline was used in a later analysis to assign CDR3 sequences and most-parsimonious VDJ recombination scenarios. In a later analysis, each TCR beta chain was defined by its CDR3 amino acid sequence together with its V-gene family, and reads without a unique V-gene family were excluded. As a way to deal with suspected cross-contamination and a sequencing artifact, a later analysis dropped more than 500 nucleotide sequences that were highly shared and had low generation probability. A later analysis calculated a clonal expansion index for each public chain from normalized within-repertoire ranks of inferred template counts. A later analysis computed generation probabilities with a VDJ recombination model fitted to out-of-frame rearrangements, and checked the results against IGoR. In a later analysis, hypergeometric tests were used to score TCR-TCR, TCR-HLA and TCR-CMV co-occurrence, with a repertoire-size bias correction applied to TCR pairs. To estimate false discovery rates, a later analysis permuted the HLA or CMV assignments 20 times. In a later analysis, co-occurring TCRs were grouped using DBSCAN, with TCRdist sequence similarity added in when clustering inside HLA-allele-positive subsets. Repertoires with fewer than 30,000 or more than 120,000 public chains were left out of co-occurrence clustering, as were a few repertoires with anomalous nucleotide sharing. TCRdb retrieved this table from immuneACCESS and kept in-frame rearrangements only. Not all clones are present; in checked studies, unresolved V genes account for under half, and no reason is known for the remainder. Clonal size and the V and J genes are those of that table, whereas D and trimming came from the DNA. The sample contains around 120,000 clones, around 76% of them found a single time. The ten largest make up about 30% of the sample.

The cohort consisted of 666 healthy bone marrow donors. At the time of sampling, every cohort member was nominally healthy, though immune exposures that went unrecorded were likely present. The donor was CMV seropositive and was included in the group of 289 seropositive cohort members. Each donor provided a peripheral blood sample, and peripheral blood mononuclear cells were used for TCR beta sequencing. The Qiagen DNeasy Blood Extraction Kit was used to extract genomic DNA from the blood cell samples. This record belongs to a study of cytomegalovirus exposure and HLA in healthy donors listed by TCRdb under 2017. Regarding the study in general: In an earlier analysis of around 540 of the donors, 276 Gb of sequence data and 90 million to 130 million unique TCR beta sequences from 180 million or so T cells were reported. An early release that covered roughly 600 HLA-typed donors contained approximately 300 gigabases of sequencing data and roughly 84 million unique TCR sequences. The genetic ancestry cluster associated with self-reported Caucasian donors included over 80% of the 398 genotyped donors. The aim of the study was to test whether cataloging public T cell receptors could identify signatures of past pathogen exposure. Using immunosequencing, the study profiled T cell repertoires from 500 to 800 subjects and related those repertoires to cytomegalovirus serostatus. Besides the first cohort of approximately 710 subjects, a separate validation cohort made up of over a hundred different subjects was used. The study combined high-throughput TCR immunosequencing, statistical association of individual TCRs with disease status, and machine learning to predict cytomegalovirus infection status. In a later analysis, previously published TCR beta repertoires from 500 to 750 donors were re-analyzed and high-resolution HLA genotyping was added so that TCR occurrence patterns could be studied. Rather than using new phenotypic data, the later analysis identified candidate immune exposures from TCR beta sequences and from how often those sequences occurred across donors. An earlier analysis of approximately 580 of the donors used high-throughput TCR beta sequencing to judge whether each TCR beta V gene segment behaved as functional or pseudogenic. Donor age, sex, ethnicity and CMV serostatus were collected together with the repertoire data. A later genetic analysis used genome-wide SNP genotypes for about 65% of the 666 donors, treating that subset as a discovery cohort. Every repertoire in the discovery cohort had been generated on one and the same sequencing platform. HLA typing included class I and class II loci at four-digit resolution. Typing coverage varied by locus: 629-630 donors for A, B, C, DRB1 and DQB1; approximately 560 for DQA1; some 610 for DPA1; some 470 for DPB1. Because of strong linkage in the cohort, roughly five DR-DQ haplotypes were treated as single units for association and clustering. Across around 400 genotyped donors of the cohort, an average of roughly 200,000 unique TCR beta nucleotide sequences per donor were sequenced, and roughly 18% of those sequences were non-productive.

What the work shows at the level of the full study, not this receptor alone: V-gene and J-gene trimming of TCR beta chains was associated with a missense DCLRE1C variant in a later genetic analysis, and the association was replicated in an independent cohort. A cluster of highly shared sequence variants was judged likely to represent a technical artifact of the sequencing pipeline. Across donors, most TCR sequences were observed very rarely, whereas some public TCRs were present in many individuals. The classifier was reported to diagnose cytomegalovirus status with high specificity and sensitivity in both the original cohort and the validation cohort. Specific HLA alleles were associated with 15,000 to 20,000 TCR beta sequences at a false discovery rate of 0.05 in a later analysis. An earlier analysis of approximately 600 of the donors showed that most TCR beta V segments appeared in productive rearrangements either about 90% or about 30% of the time, which broadly matched IMGT annotations. Compared with equally common non-associated chains, HLA-associated TCR beta chains in a later analysis were more clonally expanded and had lower generation probabilities. The only immune exposure information available for the cohort was CMV serostatus. A later analysis found that most CMV-associated TCR beta chains appeared HLA-restricted, with HLA associations seemingly driven largely by CMV exposure. Because counts were too low, seventeen rarely observed V segments, including chromosome 9 orphons, were excluded from the earlier analysis of 500 to 700 of the donors. According to a later genetic analysis, donors in an Asian-associated ancestry cluster had fewer N-insertions in productive TCRs than the approximately 630-donor mean. When HLA alleles, especially DR and DQ, strongly co-occurred, TCR associations were difficult to assign to individual alleles. Linkage disequilibrium might explain the correlated functional status among segregating V segments, but an unknown experimental factor could not be excluded. A further reported finding was that TCR beta sequences accurately predicted the HLA-A and HLA-B alleles for most subjects in the first cohort. HLA typing was unavailable for some donors at each locus, so association tests used only the typed subset. The authors suggested that the approach could potentially be extended to other disease states and immunological phenotypes. Sequencing depth was assumed to be roughly uniform across donors in the presence/absence analyses, though that assumption may not hold. According to a later analysis, TCR association rates differed among HLA loci, with DRB1 alleles showing the most associated TCRs and HLA-C alleles showing the fewest. Only TCR beta chains were sequenced in this cohort, and the absence of alpha or paired-chain data limited detectable features. The study listed around 160 TCR beta chains as associated with cytomegalovirus. A few of the identified cytomegalovirus-associated TCR beta chains were confirmed in vitro to be specific for cytomegalovirus antigens. In a later analysis, several top co-occurrence clusters were reported to appear linked to parvovirus B19, influenza, CMV and Epstein-Barr virus. Some IMGT-functional V segments, including TRBV6-2 and TRBV6-3, could not be distinguished by the 87-base-pair reads and were therefore excluded.

The sequenced sample was PBMCs. This TCR derives from a man aged 55 to 70 in good health and CMV-seropositive. In this chain, TRBV5-1 is recombined with TRBJ2-3; the D gene cannot be resolved reliably. The CDR3: CASSPQLGTDTQYF. The DNA sequence is given as TGCGCCAGCAGCCCTCAACTTGGCACAGATACGCAGTATTTT.